Following are 18 T cell receptor beta chains from one sample sequenced in a study of shared clonotypes between healthy human individuals. Produced via immunoSEQ multiplex PCR; TCRdb's table is partial and in-frame only. The sample has a few million clones; more than 85% are singletons. The sequencing sample was made of naive CD4+ T cells from PBMCs. The subset: CD45RA+ positively selected. The receptors were gathered from a man between 18 and 29 years old in good health. Some clones in this sample may be carry-over from other donors' samples.

For this clone: This specimen includes other DNA sequences encoding the same CDR3. This rearrangement joins TRBV14 to TRBJ2-7; D possibly corresponds to TRBD2 (6 bases). The CDR3 consists of 13 residues. Trimming took off 3 bases at V and 4 bases at J, with 10 bases between the two ends. CDR1 is SGHDN, CDR2 FVKESK, per germline. The CDR3 loop reads CASSQGRGYEQYF. CDR3 nucleotides: TGTGCCAGCAGCCAGGGGCGGGGTTACGAGCAGTACTTC.

In nucleotides, the CDR3 is TGTGCCAGCAGTGAAGCGTGGACGGGCTCCTCTGGGGCCAACGTCCTGACTTTC. Translation: CASSEAWTGSSGANVLTF. The gene calls are TRBV6-1 and TRBJ2-6; no firm D call. Germline CDR1 is MNHNS and CDR2 is SASEGT. Trimming took off 0 bases at V and 0 bases at J, with 12 bases between the two ends. The CDR3 loop spans 18 amino acids.

V and J are TRBV4-3 and TRBJ2-7; D possibly corresponds to TRBD2 (6 bases). The V end was cut by 4 bases, the J end by 3 bases, with 16 bases between. The length of the CDR3 is 15 residues. Germline loops: CDR1 LGHNA, CDR2 YSLEER. CDR3 sequence reads: CASSLMGGYSYEQYF. CDR3 in DNA: TGCGCCAGCAGCCTTATGGGGGGTTACAGCTACGAGCAGTACTTC.

About this clone itself: Other DNA sequences in the same sample also yield this CDR3. The chain has TRBV28 and TRBJ1-2; a possible D gene is TRBD1 (5 bases). With 3 bases removed from V and 2 bases from J, the gap between germline ends came to 10 bases. Germline values: CDR1 MDHEN, CDR2 SYDVKM. The CDR3 extends over 14 amino acids. CDR3 in DNA: TGTGCCAGCAGTTTCCCCGGGGGGAACTATGGCTACACCTTC. Protein product: CASSFPGGNYGYTF.

In the case of this clone: Other nucleotide sequences in the sample specify the same CDR3. This chain joins TRBV29-1 and TRBJ2-5; 9 nucleotides agree with TRBD2. The length of the CDR3 is 13 residues. The germline V gene encodes CDR1 SQVTM and CDR2 ANQGSEA. J was trimmed by 1 base and V by 4 bases; bases with no gene match: 1. The CDR3, as DNA: TGCAGCGTTGTGACTAGCGGCCAAGAGACCCAGTACTTC. It is translated as CSVVTSGQETQYF.

This rearrangement joins TRBV5-8 to TRBJ2-5; 7 bases agree with TRBD1. J was trimmed by 5 bases and V by 2 bases; bases with no gene match: 6. The CDR3 length is 14 residues. Germline-derived CDR1 and CDR2 are SGHTS and YDEGEE. The DNA of the CDR3 is TGTGCCAGCAGCTTCCACAGGGGTAGGGAGACCCAGTACTTC. Translating it yields CASSFHRGRETQYF. Variable domain in full (rest from reference TRBV5-8 and TRBJ2-5): EAGVTQSPTHLIKTRGQQATLRCSPISGHTSVYWYQQALGLGLQFLLWYDEGEERNRGNFPPRFSGRQFPNYSSELNVNALELEDSALYLCASSFHRGRETQYFGPGTRLLVL.

The chain employs TRBV10-3 and TRBJ2-1; 11 nucleotides match TRBD2. Germline assignment: CDR1 ENHRY and CDR2 SYGVKD. This CDR3 comprises 15 residues. Losses at the gene ends were 10 bases for V and 9 bases for J; bases not matched to a gene: 14. The CDR3 reads CATTLAGGLFGEQFF. CDR3 coding DNA: TGTGCCACCACCTTAGCGGGAGGGCTTTTTGGTGAGCAGTTCTTC.

V is TRBV6-6 and J is TRBJ1-2; 8 bases agree with TRBD1. CDR1 is MNHNY, CDR2 SVGAGI, per germline (reference sequence). Trimming took 5 bases from V and 7 from J; bases not matched to a gene: 12. This CDR3 has 15 amino acids. This chain's CDR3 is CASSIRDRGYGGYTF. The CDR3 bases are TGTGCCAGCAGTATCCGTGACAGGGGATACGGTGGCTACACCTTC.

This clone was seen once. The J gene is TRBJ2-5, the V gene TRBV5-1; perhaps D is TRBD1 or TRBD2 (6 bases each). The V and J ends lost 5 bases and 5 bases respectively, with 13 bases between them. This CDR3 has 13 amino acids. Germline V lookup: CDR1 SGHRS, CDR2 YFSETQ. The CDR3 nucleotides read TGCGCCAGCAGAATTTTAGGGGGGGAGACCCAGTACTTC. Residues: CASRILGGETQYF.

This clone was found a few times. This CDR3 is also generated by other DNA sequences in the sample. The chain is built from TRBV2 and TRBJ1-2, with 7 bases lining up with TRBD1. The trim removed 2 bases at V and 0 bases at J, leaving 0 bases unmatched. Per germline, CDR1 SNHLY and CDR2 FYNNEI. The CDR3 covers 14 residues. The DNA for the CDR3 is TGTGCCAGCAGTGAACAGGGGGCTAACTATGGCTACACCTTC. As protein: CASSEQGANYGYTF.

This clone was found once. J is TRBJ1-2 and V is TRBV19; D gene ambiguous. Per germline, CDR1 LNHDA and CDR2 SQIVND (reference sequence). Between the trimmed V and J ends, which lost 1 base and 7 bases, there was a span of 7 bases. This CDR3 region has 12 residues. The DNA of the CDR3 is TGTGCCAGTAGTATAGTTAACGGTGGCTACACCTTC. Translated: CASSIVNGGYTF.

The V gene is TRBV9, the J gene TRBJ1-1, with a tentative D call TRBD1 (6 bases). The germline V gene has CDR1 SGDLS and CDR2 YYNGEE. This CDR3 region has 15 residues. Between the trimmed V and J ends, which lost 2 bases and 5 bases, there was a span of 16 bases. The CDR3 region has the DNA TGTGCCAGCAGCGTGAGGGGGGACCTCGGGACTGAAGCTTTCTTT. Translation gives CASSVRGDLGTEAFF.

This rearrangement joins TRBV6-1 to TRBJ1-2, with a possible D match to TRBD1 (5 bases). Trimming shortened V by 7 bases and J by 5 bases, and 17 bases separated the two germline ends. The length of the CDR3 is 14 residues. The germline V gene encodes CDR1 MNHNS and CDR2 SASEGT. DNA of the CDR3: TGTGCCAGCACAATAGCTCCAGGGCGGTATGGCTACACCTTC. Encoded protein: CASTIAPGRYGYTF.

The rearrangement uses TRBV5-1 and TRBJ1-1, with no clear D. Germline CDR1 is SGHRS and CDR2 is YFSETQ. The CDR3 sequence is 14 residues long. V was clipped by 4 bases and J by 5 bases, with 15 bases between them. The DNA for the CDR3 is TGCGCCAGCAGCCCTGACCTTCCCGGGACTGAAGCTTTCTTT. It yields the protein CASSPDLPGTEAFF.

V gene TRBV9 combines with J gene TRBJ2-5; 10 nucleotides line up with TRBD2. Unmatched junction bases numbered 13, after V lost 4 bases and J lost 7 bases. This CDR3 is 16 amino acids long. Germline values: CDR1 SGDLS, CDR2 YYNGEE. CDR3 coding DNA: TGTGCCAGCAGCCCCCGGCAAGCTAGCGGGAGCGGGACCCAGTACTTC. Protein product: CASSPRQASGSGTQYF. The complete variable domain, with remaining parts taken from reference TRBV9 and TRBJ2-5, reads DSGVTQTPKHLITATGQRVTLRCSPRSGDLSVYWYQQSLDQGLQFLIQYYNGEERAKGNILERFSAQQFPDLHSELNLSSLELGDSALYFCASSPRQASGSGTQYFGPGTRLLVL.

V is TRBV6-1 and J is TRBJ1-2; 10 bases agree with TRBD1. Germline loops: CDR1 MNHNS, CDR2 SASEGT. This CDR3 has 13 residues. With 4 bases clipped from V and 12 bases from J, the junction kept 8 bases outside the gene matches. DNA of the CDR3: TGTGCCAGCAGTGCGACAGGGGGCGCTGGGGACACCTTC. Its translation: CASSATGGAGDTF.

This clone was observed a single time. The chain joins TRBV7-2 to TRBJ2-1, with unresolved D. V was clipped by 2 bases and J by 5 bases, with 7 bases between them. The CDR3 consists of 13 residues. CDR1 and CDR2 from the germline V gene are SGHTA and FQGNSA. CDR3 coding DNA: TGTGCCAGCAGCTTAAACAGTCACAATGAGCAGTTCTTC. Its protein is CASSLNSHNEQFF.

The chain is built from TRBV9 and TRBJ2-1; D gene unclear. The CDR3 extends over 16 amino acids. Germline CDR1 is SGDLS and CDR2 is YYNGEE. Trimming removed 0 bases from V and 0 bases from J, with 10 bases in between. The CDR3 protein is CASSVEVISSYNEQFF. Here the CDR3 DNA reads TGTGCCAGCAGCGTAGAAGTCATTAGCTCCTACAATGAGCAGTTCTTC.